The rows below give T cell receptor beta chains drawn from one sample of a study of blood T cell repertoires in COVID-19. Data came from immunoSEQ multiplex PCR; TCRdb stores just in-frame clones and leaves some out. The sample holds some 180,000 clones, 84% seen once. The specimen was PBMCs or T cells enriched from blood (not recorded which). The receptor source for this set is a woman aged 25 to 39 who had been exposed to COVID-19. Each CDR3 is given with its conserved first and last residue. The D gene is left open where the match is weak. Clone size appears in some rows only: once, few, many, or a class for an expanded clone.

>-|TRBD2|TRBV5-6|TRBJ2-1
CASSLRTSGYNEQFF
TGTGCCAGCAGCTTGAGGACTAGCGGCTACAATGAGCAGTTCTTC
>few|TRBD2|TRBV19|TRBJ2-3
CASSVSSNLAGFVDTQYF
TGTGCCAGTTCAGTATCGTCTAACCTAGCGGGGTTTGTAGATACGCAGTATTTT
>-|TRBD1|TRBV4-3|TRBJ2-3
CASSSDRGEDTQYF
TGCGCCAGCAGCTCAGACAGGGGGGAAGATACGCAGTATTTT
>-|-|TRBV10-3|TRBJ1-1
CAISESIVRRGTEAFF
TGTGCCATCAGTGAGTCAATAGTAAGAAGAGGGACTGAAGCTTTCTTT
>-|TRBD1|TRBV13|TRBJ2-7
CASSPGQSTYEQYF
TGTGCCAGCAGCCCGGGACAGTCCACCTACGAGCAGTACTTC
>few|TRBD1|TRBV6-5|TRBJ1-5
CASSQPGQAGQPQHF
TGTGCCAGCAGTCAACCGGGACAGGCGGGTCAGCCCCAGCATTTT
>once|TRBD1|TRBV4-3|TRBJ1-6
CASSLRGQGASSYNSPLHF
TGCGCCAGCAGCCTAAGAGGGCAGGGGGCTAGCTCCTATAATTCACCCCTCCACTTT
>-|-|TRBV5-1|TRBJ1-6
CASSLSLREALHF
TGCGCCAGCAGCTTGTCTTTGAGGGAGGCCCTCCACTTT
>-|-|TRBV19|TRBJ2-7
CASSRDFSYEQYF
TGTGCCAGTAGTCGGGACTTCTCCTACGAGCAGTACTTC
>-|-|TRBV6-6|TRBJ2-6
CASSYSAGAGANVLTF
TGTGCCAGCAGTTACTCGGCAGGGGCCGGGGCCAACGTCCTGACTTTC
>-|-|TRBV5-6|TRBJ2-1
CASSPTRQTLNEQFF
TGTGCCAGCAGCCCCACCCGGCAGACACTCAATGAGCAGTTCTTC
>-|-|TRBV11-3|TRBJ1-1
CASSNRDITRGTEAFF
TGTGCCAGCAGCAACCGGGACATAACCAGGGGCACTGAAGCTTTCTTT
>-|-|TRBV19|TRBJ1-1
CASCPGGNTEAFF
TGTGCCAGTTGCCCCGGGGGAAACACTGAAGCTTTCTTT
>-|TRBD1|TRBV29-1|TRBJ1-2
CSVEGGTGLGYTF
TGCAGCGTTGAGGGCGGGACAGGGCTTGGCTACACCTTC
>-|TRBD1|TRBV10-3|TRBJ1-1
CAISESAGGVTEAFF
TGTGCCATCAGTGAGTCGGCAGGGGGCGTCACTGAAGCTTTCTTT
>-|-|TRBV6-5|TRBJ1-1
CASSLNRIVNTEAFF
TGTGCCAGCAGTTTAAACAGAATTGTGAACACTGAAGCTTTCTTT
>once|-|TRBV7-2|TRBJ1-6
CASSSTGDDSPLHF
TGTGCCAGCAGCTCGACCGGGGATGATTCACCCCTCCACTTT
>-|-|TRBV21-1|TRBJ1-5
CASSNCYRQNQPQHF
TGTGCCAGCAGCAACTGTTACAGGCAGAATCAGCCCCAGCATTTT
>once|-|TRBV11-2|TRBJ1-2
CASSLDWTGGNYGYTF
TGTGCCAGCAGCTTAGATTGGACGGGGGGTAACTATGGCTACACCTTC
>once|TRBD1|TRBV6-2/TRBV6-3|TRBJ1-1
CASSFLQGGLNTEAFF
TGTGCCAGCAGTTTCTTACAGGGGGGCCTGAACACTGAAGCTTTCTTT
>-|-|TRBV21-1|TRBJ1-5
CASSKGVRGINQPQHF
TGTGCCAGCAGCAAAGGTGTAAGGGGAATAAATCAGCCCCAGCATTTT
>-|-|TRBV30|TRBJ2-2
CAWSEQNTGELFF
TGTGCCTGGAGTGAACAGAACACCGGGGAGCTGTTTTTT
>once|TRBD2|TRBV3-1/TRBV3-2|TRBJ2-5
CASSQEAAGRWETQYF
TGTGCCAGCAGCCAAGAGGCAGCGGGGCGGTGGGAGACCCAGTACTTC
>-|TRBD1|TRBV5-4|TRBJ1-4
CASSPDRGRDEKLFF
TGTGCCAGCAGCCCTGACAGGGGGCGCGATGAAAAACTGTTTTTT